A single sample gave rise to the 25 T cell receptor beta chains below, sequenced in a study of human T cells and chemical hapten exposure. Time point indicated: patch test 3, about 24 weeks after DPC sensitization. The sample's treatment: therapeutic diphenylcyclopropenone sensitization with weekly scalp DPC. One entry per CDR3 protein results from TCRdb running MiXCR on the RACE reads. This sample has some 180,000 distinct CDR3 sequences, with about 25% found just once. The specimen was whole blood, collected in connection with sensitization to the hapten diphenylcyclopropenone (DPC). Receptors originate from a middle-aged woman with alopecia areata. Some clones in this sample may be carry-over from other donors' samples.

This clonotype has only a few counts. The chain links TRBV28 to TRBJ1-4; the match to TRBD1 covers 8 bases. Trimming at V came to 5 bases and at J to 7 bases, leaving 6 bases not matched to a gene. Germline assignment: CDR1 MDHEN and CDR2 SYDVKM. This CDR3 region has 14 residues. CDR3 coding DNA: TGTGCCAGCAGTACCTCAGGGGGCGGTGAAAAACTGTTTTTT. Translated, it gives CASSTSGGGEKLFF.

V usage is TRBV20-1 and J usage is TRBJ2-7; perhaps TRBD2 as D (7 bases). Trimming took off 7 bases at V and 5 bases at J, with 15 bases between the two ends. The CDR3 covers 12 residues. Germline V gene data show CDR1 as DFQATT and CDR2 as SNEGSKA (reference sequence). This CDR3 reads CSGMRGRDEQYF. The CDR3 DNA reads TGCAGTGGGATGCGGGGGCGCGACGAGCAGTACTTC.

This clonotype was observed many times. V is TRBV5-1 and J is TRBJ2-1; the match to TRBD2 covers 10 bases. The CDR3 has 15 amino acids. Losses at the gene ends were 1 base for V and 5 bases for J; bases not matched to a gene: 3. Germline V gives CDR1 SGHRS, CDR2 YFSETQ. The CDR3, as DNA: TGCGCCAGCAGCTTGTGGACTAGCGGTAACAATGAGCAGTTCTTC. Translating gives CASSLWTSGNNEQFF.

The chain carries TRBV20-1 and TRBJ2-3; 7 nucleotides agree with TRBD2. V lost 3 bases, J lost 4 bases, and 10 bases stayed unmatched. This CDR3 is 15 amino acids long. CDR1 DFQATT and CDR2 SNEGSKA come from the germline V gene (reference sequence). The CDR3 protein is CSASRASGNADTQYF. Here the CDR3 DNA reads TGCAGTGCTAGTCGGGCCAGCGGGAACGCAGATACGCAGTATTTT.

This clonotype was seen repeatedly, ten times or more. This chain uses TRBV6-6 with TRBJ1-5; D is possibly TRBD1 (5 bases). The CDR3 contains 14 residues. The V end lost 8 bases, the J end lost 2 bases, and 13 bases lay between the germline ends. Germline V CDR1 and CDR2: MNHNY, SVGAGI (reference sequence). The CDR3 is CASLRTGGNQPQHF. The CDR3 DNA sequence: TGTGCCAGCCTTAGAACGGGGGGCAATCAGCCCCAGCATTTT.

The genes are TRBV24-1 and TRBJ2-1, with TRBD2 as a possible D gene (5 bases). Germline loops: CDR1 KGHDR, CDR2 SFDVKD. The CDR3 contains 15 residues. Trimming pared 2 bases from V and 8 bases from J, leaving 15 bases between. The CDR3 here is CATSDSSPRGDEQFF. The CDR3 DNA reads TGTGCCACCAGTGATTCATCACCCCGGGGTGATGAGCAGTTCTTC.

J is TRBJ1-6 and V is TRBV12-3 or TRBV12-4; no clear D. The CDR3 runs to 14 residues. Between the trimmed V and J ends, which lost 3 bases and 4 bases, there was a span of 7 bases. CDR3: CASSFTAYNSPLHF. The CDR3 DNA reads TGTGCCAGCAGTTTCACAGCTTATAATTCACCCCTCCACTTT.

This clonotype has just a few counts. The rearrangement joins TRBV20-1 to TRBJ2-5, with 13 bases matching TRBD2. V lost 3 bases, J lost 2 bases, and 6 bases stayed unmatched. CDR1 and CDR2 from the germline V gene are DFQATT and SNEGSKA (reference sequence). The CDR3 runs to 16 residues. The CDR3, as DNA: TGCAGTGCTAGGTCTCCGGGACTAGCGGGGCAAGAGACCCAGTACTTC. Translated, it gives CSARSPGLAGQETQYF.

The rearrangement joins TRBV20-1 to TRBJ1-5; 8 nucleotides align to TRBD1. Per the germline V gene, CDR1 is DFQATT and CDR2 is SNEGSKA (reference sequence). Trimming at V came to 5 bases and at J to 5 bases, leaving 8 bases not matched to a gene. The CDR3 has 14 residues. Here the CDR3 reads CSALQGGGHQPQHF. For the CDR3, the DNA is TGCAGTGCTTTACAGGGGGGGGGGCATCAGCCCCAGCATTTT.

The chain links TRBV5-1 to TRBJ1-6; no reliable D call. V dropped 0 bases and J dropped 5 bases, with 9 bases sitting between them. Per the germline V gene, CDR1 is SGHRS and CDR2 is YFSETQ. CDR3 length: 15 residues. The CDR3 DNA reads TGCGCCAGCAGCTTGGGGCAGGTGGATAATTCACCCCTCCACTTT. Translation gives CASSLGQVDNSPLHF.

In this sample, this clonotype turned up many times. The CDR3 region has the DNA TGTGCCAGCAGCTTAGGGGCCGGGACGGACTATGGCTACACCTTC. Its translation is CASSLGAGTDYGYTF. The rearrangement uses TRBV7-2 and TRBJ1-2, with a possible D match to TRBD1 (5 bases). V gave up 1 base and J gave up 3 bases, with 12 bases separating them. The CDR3 is made up of 15 amino acids. Germline V lookup: CDR1 SGHTA, CDR2 FQGNSA. The variable domain in full, with the rest retrieved from reference TRBV7-2 and TRBJ1-2, is GAGVSQSPSNKVTEKGKDVELRCDPISGHTALYWYRQSLGQGLEFLIYFQGNSAPDKSGLPSDRFSAERTGGSVSTLTIQRTQQEDSAVYLCASSLGAGTDYGYTFGSGTRLTVV.

The chain couples TRBV11-3 to TRBJ2-3; D unresolved. Germline V gene data show CDR1 as SGHNT and CDR2 as YENEEA. V lost 5 bases, J lost 8 bases, and 14 bases lay in between. The CDR3 runs 13 residues. The CDR3 DNA reads as TGTGCCAGCAGCCTCTCGGCCGGAGTTACGCAGTATTTT. This sequence encodes CASSLSAGVTQYF. Complete variable domain (other parts from reference TRBV11-3 and TRBJ2-3): EAGVVQSPRYKIIEKKQPVAFWCNPISGHNTLYWYLQNLGQGPELLIRYENEEAVDDSQLPKDRFSAERLKGVDSTLKIQPAELGDSAVYLCASSLSAGVTQYFGPGTRLTVL.

The chain combines TRBV18 with TRBJ1-2; D unclear. The CDR3 consists of 16 residues. Germline V gene sequence: CDR1 KGHSH, CDR2 LQKENI. V shed 8 bases and J shed 2 bases, with 21 bases lying between them. The CDR3 sequence: CASAPPRQTKNYGYTF. In DNA form, the CDR3 reads TGTGCCAGCGCTCCCCCGCGGCAGACAAAGAACTATGGCTACACCTTC.

The chain is built from TRBV20-1 and TRBJ2-2; 10 bases agree with TRBD1. Germline CDR1 DFQATT, CDR2 SNEGSKA (reference sequence). The CDR3 extends over 14 amino acids. V lost 3 bases and J lost 6; bases outside the gene matches: 4. The CDR3 DNA is TGCAGTGCTAGGCTGACAGGGGGCCCCGGGGAGCTGTTTTTT. Protein: CSARLTGGPGELFF.

V and J are TRBV6-1 and TRBJ2-5; unclear D gene. The CDR3 totals 13 residues. Germline V gives CDR1 MNHNS, CDR2 SASEGT. Trimming shortened V by 4 bases and J by 6 bases, and 12 bases separated the two germline ends. The CDR3 DNA reads TGTGCCAGCAGTGTTGTAAGCTATCAGACCCAGTACTTC. Encoded protein: CASSVVSYQTQYF.

The chain employs TRBV29-1 and TRBJ1-2; no clear D gene. CDR1 is SQVTM, CDR2 ANQGSEA, per germline. This CDR3 contains 12 residues. The V end was cut by 4 bases, the J end by 8 bases, with 14 bases between. CDR3 sequence (DNA): TGCAGCGTTGGTGGATCCGCGCGGGGCTACACCTTC. It specifies CSVGGSARGYTF.

V gene TRBV6-5 combines with J gene TRBJ2-5; D is tentatively TRBD1 or TRBD2 (6 bases each). V dropped 4 bases and J dropped 5 bases, with 11 bases sitting between them. Looked up from germline, CDR1 is MNHEY and CDR2 is SVGAGI. The CDR3 loop spans 13 amino acids. CDR3 sequence: CASSSTGRETQYF. The DNA for the CDR3 is TGTGCCAGCAGTTCCACAGGGAGGGAGACCCAGTACTTC.

The CDR3 reads CASSLVATNEKLFF. As DNA, the CDR3 is TGCGCCAGCAGCTTGGTAGCAACTAATGAAAAACTGTTTTTT. This chain joins TRBV5-1 and TRBJ1-4; D remains unclear. This CDR3 is built from 14 residues. Trimming stripped 0 bases from V and 0 bases from J, with 3 bases between. Germline V gene sequence: CDR1 SGHRS, CDR2 YFSETQ.

This clonotype was picked up a small number of times. The rearrangement joins TRBV7-2 to TRBJ1-5; TRBD1 matches at 7 bases. The CDR3 has 14 amino acids. Germline CDR1 reads SGHTA; CDR2 reads FQGNSA. Trimming cost V 5 bases and J 1 base; bases outside gene matches: 2. The CDR3 region is CASSQGQSNQPQHF. CDR3 DNA: TGTGCCAGCAGCCAGGGACAGAGCAATCAGCCCCAGCATTTT.

The sample holds a few counts of this clonotype. Here the CDR3 reads CASSRTGIQPNTEAFF. For the CDR3, the DNA is TGCGCCAGCAGCCGGACAGGGATTCAACCGAACACTGAAGCTTTCTTT. The chain couples TRBV4-1 to TRBJ1-1; 8 positions match TRBD1. Germline V gene lookup returns CDR1 MGHRA and CDR2 YSYEKL. The CDR3 runs to 16 residues. Germline trimming cut 4 bases from V and 1 base from J; bases unmatched to any gene: 8.

The chain has TRBV4-1 and TRBJ1-2; TRBD1 matches 7 bases. This CDR3 comprises 15 residues. Germline loops: CDR1 MGHRA, CDR2 YSYEKL. Losses at the gene ends were 5 bases for V and 0 bases for J; bases not matched to a gene: 6. The CDR3 loop is CASSSWTGPNYGYTF. CDR3 sequence (DNA): TGCGCCAGCAGCTCTTGGACAGGCCCTAACTATGGCTACACCTTC.

The V and J genes are TRBV20-1 and TRBJ2-1; D perhaps matches TRBD2 (6 bases). The CDR3 consists of 17 residues. Per the germline V gene, CDR1 is DFQATT and CDR2 is SNEGSKA (reference sequence). The V end lost 1 base, the J end lost 0 bases, and 16 bases lay between the germline ends. CDR3 in DNA: TGCAGTGCTAGAGGGCTAGCGCACCCGAGCTCCTACAATGAGCAGTTCTTC. Protein sequence: CSARGLAHPSSYNEQFF.

The V and J genes are TRBV5-1 and TRBJ1-2, with D maybe TRBD1 (5 bases). This CDR3 has 13 residues. Germline V gives CDR1 SGHRS, CDR2 YFSETQ. Trimming removed 2 bases from V and 3 bases from J, with 8 bases in between. CDR3 nucleotides: TGCGCCAGCAGCTTCGGAGGGGACTATGGCTACACCTTC. Protein sequence: CASSFGGDYGYTF.

This chain connects TRBV6-2 or TRBV6-3 to TRBJ2-1; 7 nucleotides line up with TRBD2. After removal of 0 bases from V and 7 bases from J, the junction contained 18 bases not matched to a gene. The CDR3 is 19 amino acids. Per the germline V gene, CDR1 is MNHEY and CDR2 is SVGEGT. CDR3 bases: TGTGCCAGCAGTTACTCGAGGGAGGGCTGGGGCAAACGAGAGAATGAGCAGTTCTTC. It encodes CASSYSREGWGKRENEQFF.

This clonotype was observed a handful of times. J is TRBJ2-5 and V is TRBV5-1, with TRBD1 matching 7 bases. CDR1 SGHRS and CDR2 YFSETQ come from the germline V gene. The CDR3 runs 14 residues. The V segment lost 0 bases and the J segment 2 bases; nucleotides outside the gene matches: 1. CDR3 sequence reads: CASSLGGQQETQYF. CDR3 bases: TGCGCCAGCAGCTTGGGGGGACAGCAAGAGACCCAGTACTTC. Full variable domain (outside the CDR3, taken from reference TRBV5-1 and TRBJ2-5): KAGVTQTPRYLIKTRGQQVTLSCSPISGHRSVSWYQQTPGQGLQFLFEYFSETQRNKGNFPGRFSGRQFSNSRSEMNVSTLELGDSALYLCASSLGGQQETQYFGPGTRLLVL.